One and the same sample provided the 9 T cell receptor beta chains below, sequenced in a study of cytomegalovirus exposure and HLA in healthy donors. PCR primers comprised 60 Vbeta and 13 Jbeta primers. Repertoires were generated with immunoSEQ multiplex PCR, while TCRdb's copy carries only in-frame clones and drops some. Counted here are about 150,000 clones, about 10% occurring once; the ten biggest clones make up 1.5% to 2%. The material sequenced was PBMCs. These receptor sequences come from a man aged 45 to 65 in good health and CMV-seronegative.

This clone was observed a few times. The genes are TRBV14 and TRBJ2-5; TRBD2 is a possible D gene (6 bases). Germline V gene sequence: CDR1 SGHDN, CDR2 FVKESK. This CDR3 is built from 17 residues. Trimming took 0 bases from V and 1 from J, leaving 15 bases between them. The CDR3: CASSQDGFGRGQETQYF. CDR3 DNA: TGTGCCAGCAGCCAAGATGGATTTGGGCGGGGCCAAGAGACCCAGTACTTC.

This clone showed up just a few times. This chain links TRBV30 with TRBJ2-6; a possible D gene is TRBD1 (5 bases). This CDR3 has 16 amino acids. Deletions cut 0 bases from V and 4 bases from J, with 13 bases between. Germline V gives CDR1 GTSNPN, CDR2 SVGIG (reference sequence). The CDR3 loop reads CAWSVAGWSGANVLTF. DNA for the CDR3: TGTGCCTGGAGTGTGGCAGGGTGGTCCGGGGCCAACGTCCTGACTTTC. Complete variable domain (other parts from reference TRBV30 and TRBJ2-6): SQTIHQWPATLVQPVGSPLSLECTVEGTSNPNLYWYRQAAGRGLQLLFYSVGIGQISSEVPQNLSASRPQDRQFILSSKKLLLSDSGFYLCAWSVAGWSGANVLTFGAGSRLTVL.

The chain is built from TRBV19 and TRBJ1-1; D is ambiguous. CDR1 LNHDA and CDR2 SQIVND come from the germline V gene (reference sequence). V lost 4 bases, J lost 8 bases, and 8 bases lay in between. The length of the CDR3 is 11 residues. The CDR3 nucleotides read TGTGCCAGTAGTACCCCCAGGGAAGCTTTCTTT. Protein: CASSTPREAFF.

CDR3 bases: TGTGCCAGCACCCGTAGTCCCCTGATTAACTATGGCTACACCTTC. Protein sequence: CASTRSPLINYGYTF. The chain combines TRBV12-1 with TRBJ1-2. TRBV12-1 has pseudogene status. The CDR3 has 15 residues.

In this sample, this clone turned up a few times. The chain uses TRBV20-1 and TRBJ2-2; no firm D call. The CDR3 is 11 residues long. Between the trimmed V and J ends, which lost 2 bases and 7 bases, there was a span of 5 bases. Germline V gives CDR1 DFQATT, CDR2 SNEGSKA (reference sequence). This CDR3 reads CSARWLGELFF. CDR3 DNA: TGCAGTGCTAGATGGCTCGGGGAGCTGTTTTTT.

This clone has more than one count but fewer than ten. The chain has TRBV29-1 and TRBJ2-2; a weak D match, TRBD2 (6 bases). The CDR3 runs to 13 residues. CDR1 and CDR2 (germline): SQVTM, ANQGSEA. V gave up 3 bases and J gave up 4 bases, with 9 bases separating them. In DNA form, the CDR3 reads TGCAGCGTTGAGGGACTTATCACCGGGGAGCTGTTTTTT. As protein: CSVEGLITGELFF.

This clone was observed a handful of times. CDR3 residues: CASSLQTGGGNEQFF. The CDR3 coding sequence is TGTGCCAGCAGCTTACAGACAGGGGGAGGGAATGAGCAGTTCTTC. J is TRBJ2-1 and V is TRBV11-3; 9 positions match TRBD1. The CDR3 runs to 15 residues. The germline CDR1 and CDR2 sequences are SGHNT and YENEEA. V shed 2 bases and J 7 bases; nucleotides not matched to a gene: 6.

The genes are TRBV6-1 and TRBJ1-1, with 7 bases lining up with TRBD1. V lost 5 bases to trimming and J lost 5 bases; unmatched junction nucleotides: 5. There are 13 residues in the CDR3. The germline V gene encodes CDR1 MNHNS and CDR2 SASEGT. CDR3 sequence: CASSRLQGTEAFF. The CDR3 DNA is TGTGCCAGCAGTAGACTACAGGGGACTGAAGCTTTCTTT.

The chain links TRBV30 to TRBJ1-6; 8 bases are shared with TRBD1. Trimming cost V 0 bases and J 7 bases; bases outside gene matches: 2. The CDR3 is 14 amino acids. Germline CDR1 reads GTSNPN; CDR2 reads SVGIG (reference sequence). The CDR3 nucleotides are TGTGCCTGGAGTGTACCAGGGGGCAATTCACCCCTCCACTTT. Translated: CAWSVPGGNSPLHF.